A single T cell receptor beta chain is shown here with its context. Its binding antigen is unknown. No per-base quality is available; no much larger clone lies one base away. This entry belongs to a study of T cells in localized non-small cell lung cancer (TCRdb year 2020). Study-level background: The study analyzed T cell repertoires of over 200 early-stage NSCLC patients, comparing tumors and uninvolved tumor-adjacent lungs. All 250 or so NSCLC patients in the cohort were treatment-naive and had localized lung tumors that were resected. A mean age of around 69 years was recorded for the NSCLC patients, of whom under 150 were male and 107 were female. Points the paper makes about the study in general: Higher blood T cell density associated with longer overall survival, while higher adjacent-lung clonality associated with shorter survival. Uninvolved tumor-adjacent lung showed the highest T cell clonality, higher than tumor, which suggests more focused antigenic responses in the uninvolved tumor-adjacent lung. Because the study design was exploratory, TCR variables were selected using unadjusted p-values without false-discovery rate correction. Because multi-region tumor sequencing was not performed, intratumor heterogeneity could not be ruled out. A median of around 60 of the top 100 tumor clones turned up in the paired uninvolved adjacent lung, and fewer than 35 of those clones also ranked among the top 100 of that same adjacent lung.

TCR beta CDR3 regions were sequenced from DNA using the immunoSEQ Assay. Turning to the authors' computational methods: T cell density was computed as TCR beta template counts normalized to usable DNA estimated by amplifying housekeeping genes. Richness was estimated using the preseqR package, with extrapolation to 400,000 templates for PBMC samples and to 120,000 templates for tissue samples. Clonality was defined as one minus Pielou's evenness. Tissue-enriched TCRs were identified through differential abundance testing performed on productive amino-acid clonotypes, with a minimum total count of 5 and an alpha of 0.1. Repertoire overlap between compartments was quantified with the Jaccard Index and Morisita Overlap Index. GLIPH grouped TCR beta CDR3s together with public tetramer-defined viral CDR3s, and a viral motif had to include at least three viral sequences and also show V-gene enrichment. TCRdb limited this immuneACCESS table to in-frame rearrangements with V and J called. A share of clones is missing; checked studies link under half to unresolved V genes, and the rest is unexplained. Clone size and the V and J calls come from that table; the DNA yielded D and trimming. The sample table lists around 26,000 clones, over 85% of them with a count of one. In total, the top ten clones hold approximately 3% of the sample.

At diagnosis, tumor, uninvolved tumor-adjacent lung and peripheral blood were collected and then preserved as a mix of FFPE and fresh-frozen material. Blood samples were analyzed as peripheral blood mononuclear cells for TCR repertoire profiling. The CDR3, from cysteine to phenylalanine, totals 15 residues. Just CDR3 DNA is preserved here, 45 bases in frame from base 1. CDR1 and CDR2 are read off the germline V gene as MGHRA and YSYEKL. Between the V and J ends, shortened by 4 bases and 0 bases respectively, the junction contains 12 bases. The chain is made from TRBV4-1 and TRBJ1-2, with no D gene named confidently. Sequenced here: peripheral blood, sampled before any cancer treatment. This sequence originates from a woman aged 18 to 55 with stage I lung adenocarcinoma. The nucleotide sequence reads TGCGCCAGCAGCCCACCAGCAGGTCCTAACTATGGCTACACCTTC. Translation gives CASSPPAGPNYGYTF.